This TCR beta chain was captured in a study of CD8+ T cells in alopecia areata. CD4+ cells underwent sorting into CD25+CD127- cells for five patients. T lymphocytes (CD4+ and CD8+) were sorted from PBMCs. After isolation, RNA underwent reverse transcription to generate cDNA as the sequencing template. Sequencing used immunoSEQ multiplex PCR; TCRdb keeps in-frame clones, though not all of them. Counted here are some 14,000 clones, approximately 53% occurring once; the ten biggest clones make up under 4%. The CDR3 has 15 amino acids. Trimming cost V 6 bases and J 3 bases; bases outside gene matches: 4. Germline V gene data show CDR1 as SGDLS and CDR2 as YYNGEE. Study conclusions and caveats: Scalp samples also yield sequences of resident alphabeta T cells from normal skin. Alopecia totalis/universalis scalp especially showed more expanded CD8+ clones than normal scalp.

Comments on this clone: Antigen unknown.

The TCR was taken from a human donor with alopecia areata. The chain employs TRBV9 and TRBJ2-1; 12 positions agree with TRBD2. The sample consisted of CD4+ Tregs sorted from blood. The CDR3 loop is CASNRGLAGYNEQFF. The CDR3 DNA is TGTGCCAGCAACCGGGGACTAGCGGGCTACAATGAGCAGTTCTTC.